The present T cell receptor (beta chain) was sequenced within a study of cytomegalovirus exposure and HLA in healthy donors. At the level of the study: A previous analysis identified approximately 120 million unique TCR beta sequences derived from approximately 190 million T cells. General study points: Association with HLA alleles at 0.05 false discovery rate was found for roughly 17,000 TCR beta sequences in a later analysis.

A remark on this clone: Its antigen is not identified. This sample also contains other DNA sequences that code for the same CDR3.

Both 60 Vbeta primers and 13 Jbeta primers went into the PCR. TCRdb's copy holds only in-frame clones and misses some; the assay was immunoSEQ multiplex PCR. This sample carries 100,000 to 150,000 clones, 83% of them seen once, and the ten largest clones take 1% to 1.5%. This CDR3 has 17 residues. The V gene end was trimmed by 2 bases and the J gene end by 8 bases; junction bases not matched to a gene: 15. The germline CDR1 and CDR2 sequences are SGHNT and YYREEE (reference sequence). The TCR comes from a girl aged 2 to 9 in good health and CMV-seronegative. Sequenced sample: PBMCs. The chain employs TRBV5-4 and TRBJ2-2; 7 positions agree with TRBD2. The CDR3 DNA follows: TGTGCCAGCAGCTTAGGCGGACTAGGCACCCCCACTGGGGAGCTGTTTTTT. Amino acids: CASSLGGLGTPTGELFF. Complete variable domain (other parts from reference TRBV5-4 and TRBJ2-2): ETGVTQSPTHLIKTRGQQVTLRCSSQSGHNTVSWYQQALGQGPQFIFQYYREEENGRGNFPPRFSGLQFPNYSSELNVNALELDDSALYLCASSLGGLGTPTGELFFGEGSRLTVL.